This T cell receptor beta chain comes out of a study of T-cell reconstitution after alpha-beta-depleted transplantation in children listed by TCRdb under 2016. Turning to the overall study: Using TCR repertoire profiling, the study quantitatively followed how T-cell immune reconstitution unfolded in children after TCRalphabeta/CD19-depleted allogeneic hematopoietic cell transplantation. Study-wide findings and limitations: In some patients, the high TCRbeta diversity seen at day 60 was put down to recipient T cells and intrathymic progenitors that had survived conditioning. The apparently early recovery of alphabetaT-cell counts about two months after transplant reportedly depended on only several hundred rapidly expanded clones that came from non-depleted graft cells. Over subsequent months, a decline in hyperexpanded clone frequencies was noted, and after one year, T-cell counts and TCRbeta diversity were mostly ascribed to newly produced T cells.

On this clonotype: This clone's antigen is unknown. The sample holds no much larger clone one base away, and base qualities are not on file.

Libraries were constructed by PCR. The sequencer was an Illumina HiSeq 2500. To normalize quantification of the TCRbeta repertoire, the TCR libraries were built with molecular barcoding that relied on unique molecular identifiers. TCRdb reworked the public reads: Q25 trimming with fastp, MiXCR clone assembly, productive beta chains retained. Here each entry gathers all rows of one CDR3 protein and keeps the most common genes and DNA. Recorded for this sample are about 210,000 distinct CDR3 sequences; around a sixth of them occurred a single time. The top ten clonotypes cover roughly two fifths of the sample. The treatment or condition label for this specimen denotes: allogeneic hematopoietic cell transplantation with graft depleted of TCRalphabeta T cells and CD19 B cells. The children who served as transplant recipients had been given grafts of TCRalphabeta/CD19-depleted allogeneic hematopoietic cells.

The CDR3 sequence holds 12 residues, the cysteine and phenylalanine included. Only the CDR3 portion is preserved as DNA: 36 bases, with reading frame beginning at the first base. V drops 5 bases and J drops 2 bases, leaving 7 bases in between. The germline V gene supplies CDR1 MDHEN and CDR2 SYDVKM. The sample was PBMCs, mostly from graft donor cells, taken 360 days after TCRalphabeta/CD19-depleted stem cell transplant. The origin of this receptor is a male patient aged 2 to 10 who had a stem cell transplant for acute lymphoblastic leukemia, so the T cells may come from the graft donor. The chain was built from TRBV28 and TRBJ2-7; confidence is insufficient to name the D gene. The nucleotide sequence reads TGTGCCAGCAGTCAACTCCCCTACGAGCAGTACTTC. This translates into CASSQLPYEQYF.